Presented here are 9 T cell receptor beta chains from one specimen sequenced in a study of human T cells and chemical hapten exposure. The time point: healthy volunteer bleed at 6 weeks. Researchers extracted total RNA from unfractionated whole blood. TCRdb re-analysed the RACE reads in MiXCR, keeping a single row per CDR3 protein. Among 65,000 to 95,000 distinct CDR3 sequences listed, 8.5% to 10% were seen once. Sequencing was performed on whole blood. The receptors shown here come from a female donor in good health. Some clones in this sample may be carry-over from other donors' samples.

At least ten counts were recorded for this clonotype. This rearrangement joins TRBV28 to TRBJ2-5; TRBD2 is a possible D gene (5 bases). The V end was cut by 4 bases, the J end by 1 base, with 13 bases between. This CDR3 has 15 amino acids. CDR1 and CDR2 (germline): MDHEN, SYDVKM. The CDR3 DNA follows: TGTGCCAGCAGTTCCATCCCCCGGGGCCAAGAGACCCAGTACTTC. Translation gives CASSSIPRGQETQYF.

This clonotype was seen a handful of times. This chain joins TRBV18 and TRBJ2-3, with D possibly TRBD2 on 5 matching bases. The ends were cut back, 4 bases at V and 2 bases at J, with 13 bases in the middle. The germline gives CDR1 KGHSH, CDR2 LQKENI. The CDR3 totals 15 residues. This CDR3 reads CASSLGLENTDTQYF. Here the CDR3 DNA reads TGTGCCAGCTCACTCGGACTCGAAAACACAGATACGCAGTATTTT. Together with reference TRBV18 and TRBJ2-3, the CDR3 gives the full variable domain: NAGVMQNPRHLVRRRGQEARLRCSPMKGHSHVYWYRQLPEEGLKFMVYLQKENIIDESGMPKERFSAEFPKEGPSILRIQQVVRGDSAAYFCASSLGLENTDTQYFGPGTRLTVL.

This clonotype was observed once. A much bigger clone sits one base away, suggesting this may be a read error. The chain recombines TRBV5-5 with TRBJ1-6; 7 bases are a match to TRBD1. Per germline, CDR1 SGHKS and CDR2 YYEKEE (reference sequence). Germline trimming cut 3 bases from V and 13 bases from J; bases unmatched to any gene: 7. The CDR3 is made up of 13 amino acids. This CDR3 is CASSWDQGVPLHF. CDR3 bases: TGTGCCAGCAGCTGGGACCAGGGGGTTCCCCTCCACTTT. The full variable domain, its missing parts supplied by reference TRBV5-5 and TRBJ1-6, is DAGVTQSPTHLIKTRGQQVTLRCSPISGHKSVSWYQQVLGQGPQFIFQYYEKEERGRGNFPDRFSARQFPNYSSELNVNALLLGDSALYLCASSWDQGVPLHFGNGTRLTVT.

A few counts support this clonotype. This chain links TRBV28 with TRBJ2-7, with 11 bases that match TRBD2. V lost 6 bases to trimming and J lost 6 bases; unmatched junction nucleotides: 4. Germline CDR1 is MDHEN and CDR2 is SYDVKM. CDR3 length: 13 residues. This chain's CDR3 is CASRNSGGAEQYF. In DNA, the CDR3 is TGTGCCAGCAGAAATAGCGGGGGGGCCGAGCAGTACTTC.

This clonotype showed up just a few times. This chain connects TRBV12-3 or TRBV12-4 to TRBJ1-5, with 8 nucleotides matching TRBD1. With V trimmed by 2 bases and J by 5 bases, 5 bases remained unmatched. This CDR3 is built from 15 residues. The CDR3 sequence: CASSLTTGEYQPQHF. CDR3 nucleotides: TGTGCCAGCAGTTTAACGACAGGGGAATATCAGCCCCAGCATTTT.

This clonotype was seen more than once but under ten times. J is TRBJ2-7 and V is TRBV6-1; D ambiguous. Germline values: CDR1 MNHNS, CDR2 SASEGT. V was pared by 7 bases and J by 6 bases, with 22 bases between. The CDR3 runs to 15 residues. CDR3 bases: TGTGCCAGCATCTTGCCAGGCAGGCCAAGTGTCGAGCAGTACTTC. It yields the protein CASILPGRPSVEQYF.

This clonotype was found a few times. The J gene is TRBJ2-7, the V gene TRBV20-1; 10 bases align to TRBD2. Losses at the gene ends were 0 bases for V and 4 bases for J; bases not matched to a gene: 0. CDR1 DFQATT and CDR2 SNEGSKA come from the germline V gene (reference sequence). The CDR3 is 13 amino acids. The CDR3 DNA is TGCAGTGCTAGAGAACTAGCGGGGTACGAGCAGTACTTC. Translation gives CSARELAGYEQYF.

This clonotype was detected ten times or more. The gene calls are TRBV20-1 and TRBJ2-3; D is ambiguous. CDR1 is DFQATT, CDR2 SNEGSKA, per germline (reference sequence). Trimming took 0 bases from V and 6 from J, leaving 7 bases between them. The length of the CDR3 is 12 residues. The CDR3 is CSARDPWDTQYF. As DNA, the CDR3 is TGCAGTGCTAGAGATCCCTGGGATACGCAGTATTTT.

The table lists this clonotype with many counts. The rearrangement joins TRBV12-3 or TRBV12-4 to TRBJ2-5; tentatively, D is TRBD2 (7 bases). CDR3 length: 16 amino acids. The ends were cut back, 5 bases at V and 0 bases at J, with 16 bases in the middle. CDR3 bases: TGTGCCAGCAGTGCCCCGGGGGGCGGTTACCAAGAGACCCAGTACTTC. Translating it yields CASSAPGGGYQETQYF.